Following are 21 T cell receptor beta chains from one sample sequenced in a study of T cell responses to AZD1222 COVID-19 vaccine. The table came from immunoSEQ multiplex PCR; TCRdb's copy has only in-frame clones and leaves some out. The sample lists 130,000 to 150,000 clones, about 93% occurring once. The material sequenced was peripheral blood, taken on day 0 of AZD1222 vaccination. These receptors originate from an adult in good health.

The chain uses TRBV9 and TRBJ1-2; 7 bases map to TRBD1. The CDR3 totals 14 residues. J was trimmed by 7 bases and V by 4 bases; bases with no gene match: 10. Germline-derived CDR1 and CDR2 are SGDLS and YYNGEE. The CDR3 DNA is TGTGCCAGCAGCATCCCGGGACAGCTGCGTGGCTACACCTTC. Translating it yields CASSIPGQLRGYTF.

J is TRBJ2-1 and V is TRBV30; no definite D call. The length of the CDR3 is 14 residues. CDR1 and CDR2 from the germline V gene are GTSNPN and SVGIG (reference sequence). V was cut by 1 base and J by 6 bases, with 13 bases left in between. CDR3 residues: CAWSAGQSFNEQFF. The CDR3 bases are TGTGCCTGGAGTGCGGGCCAAAGCTTCAATGAGCAGTTCTTC.

The chain is built from TRBV3-1 (or the pseudogene TRBV3-2) and TRBJ2-7; D not certain. Germline CDR1 and CDR2: LGHDT and YNNKEL (reference sequence). The CDR3 has 15 amino acids. Trimming left V 1 base short and J 2 bases short, with 12 bases between. This CDR3 reads CASSQGARPTYEQYF. CDR3 nucleotides: TGTGCCAGCAGCCAAGGAGCTAGACCGACCTACGAGCAGTACTTC.

V is TRBV14 and J is TRBJ1-2; 7 bases are a match to TRBD1. V lost 1 base to trimming and J lost 4 bases; unmatched junction nucleotides: 6. Germline values: CDR1 SGHDN, CDR2 FVKESK. The CDR3 has 15 amino acids. The CDR3 spells CASSQGLGQSYGYTF. The CDR3, as DNA: TGTGCCAGCAGCCAAGGTTTGGGACAGTCCTATGGCTACACCTTC.

This clone has more than one count but fewer than ten. The chain carries TRBV29-1 and TRBJ2-7, with D perhaps TRBD2 (6 bases). CDR1 is SQVTM, CDR2 ANQGSEA, per germline. CDR3 length equals 14 residues. V dropped 6 bases and J dropped 3 bases, with 18 bases sitting between them. Here the CDR3 DNA reads TGCAGCGTCTTGACGGGGGTAAGGGGCTACGAGCAGTACTTC. Encoded protein: CSVLTGVRGYEQYF.

This sequence joins TRBV7-9 and TRBJ2-5; D is ambiguous. Germline V lookup: CDR1 SEHNR, CDR2 FQNEAQ (reference sequence). The V end was cut by 7 bases, the J end by 2 bases, with 17 bases between. The CDR3 length is 15 residues. Here the CDR3 DNA reads TGTGCCAGCACCCCCCTGTGGGCGAATCAAGAGACCCAGTACTTC. It is translated as CASTPLWANQETQYF.

The chain recombines TRBV10-1 with TRBJ2-5, with 9 positions matching TRBD2. This CDR3 contains 15 residues. V shed 3 bases, J shed 5 bases, and the junction held 7 bases outside the gene matches. The germline CDR1 and CDR2 sequences are WNHNN and SYGVQD (reference sequence). CDR3 sequence reads: CASSDSGSVGETQYF. The CDR3 nucleotides are TGCGCCAGCAGTGATAGCGGGAGTGTGGGGGAGACCCAGTACTTC.

The rearrangement links TRBV11-2 to TRBJ1-6, with 7 bases identical to TRBD1. Germline loops: CDR1 SGHAT, CDR2 FQNNGV. The junction had 6 bases not matched to a gene; V was cut back by 5 bases and J by 8 bases. The CDR3 sequence is 14 residues long. CDR3 sequence: CASSPRGQYSPLHF. In DNA, the CDR3 is TGTGCCAGCAGCCCCAGGGGACAGTATTCACCCCTCCACTTT.

The CDR3 DNA sequence: TGTGCCAGCAGCTTACGGGTTCTAGGTTCACCCCTCCACTTT. Its translation: CASSLRVLGSPLHF. This chain uses TRBV7-2 with TRBJ1-6, with no clear D. Trimming took off 2 bases at V and 9 bases at J, with 11 bases between the two ends. The germline V gene has CDR1 SGHTA and CDR2 FQGNSA. The CDR3 loop spans 14 amino acids.

This clone was detected once. This rearrangement joins TRBV5-1 to TRBJ2-1; 9 nucleotides align to TRBD1. Germline CDR1 SGHRS, CDR2 YFSETQ. The CDR3 contains 16 residues. V lost 0 bases to trimming and J lost 3 bases; unmatched junction nucleotides: 4. The CDR3 region is CASSLVVTGGYNEQFF. CDR3 nucleotide sequence: TGCGCCAGCAGCTTGGTAGTGACAGGGGGCTACAATGAGCAGTTCTTC.

The chain combines TRBV12-5 with TRBJ2-2; 14 bases are shared with TRBD2. Germline V gives CDR1 LGHNT, CDR2 FRNRAP. The V segment lost 5 bases and the J segment 4 bases; nucleotides outside the gene matches: 15. CDR3 length: 20 residues. The DNA for the CDR3 is TGTGCTAGTGGTATGGATCAAGGGACTAGCGGGAGCTATGGCACCGGGGAGCTGTTTTTT. Amino acid sequence: CASGMDQGTSGSYGTGELFF.

The rearrangement uses TRBV6-1 and TRBJ2-3, with no clear D. Germline-derived CDR1 and CDR2 are MNHNS and SASEGT. V dropped 2 bases and J dropped 0 bases, with 6 bases sitting between them. This CDR3 contains 14 residues. The CDR3 reads CASSEQMSTDTQYF. The CDR3, as DNA: TGTGCCAGCAGTGAACAGATGAGCACAGATACGCAGTATTTT.

The chain uses TRBV4-1 and TRBJ2-7, with 7 bases aligning to TRBD2. The germline CDR1 and CDR2 sequences are MGHRA and YSYEKL. This CDR3 comprises 13 residues. The ends lost 4 bases at V and 4 bases at J; junction bases unmatched: 4. The CDR3 is CASSRDYLYEQYF. CDR3 DNA: TGCGCCAGCAGCCGGGACTACCTATACGAGCAGTACTTC.

J is TRBJ1-1 and V is TRBV6-2 or TRBV6-3; no firm D call. V was shortened by 5 bases and J by 1 base, with 14 bases between the two germline ends. Germline-derived CDR1 and CDR2 are MNHEY and SVGEGT. This CDR3 spans 15 amino acids. CDR3 sequence reads: CASSTPPAGNTEAFF. CDR3 coding DNA: TGTGCCAGCAGTACCCCGCCGGCGGGGAACACTGAAGCTTTCTTT.

This rearrangement joins TRBV19 to TRBJ2-2; 9 bases are a match to TRBD2. In germline, CDR1 is LNHDA, CDR2 SQIVND (reference sequence). J lost 5 bases, V lost 3 bases, and 10 bases had no gene match. The CDR3 has 17 amino acids. This CDR3 reads CASSIQLRGGRTGELFF. The CDR3 coding sequence is TGTGCCAGTAGTATTCAATTGCGGGGGGGCCGAACCGGGGAGCTGTTTTTT.

The rearrangement links TRBV3-1 (or the pseudogene TRBV3-2) to TRBJ2-7; 7 bases agree with TRBD2. With V trimmed by 1 base and J by 0 bases, 3 bases remained unmatched. Looked up from germline, CDR1 is LGHDT and CDR2 is YNNKEL (reference sequence). CDR3 length: 15 residues. CDR3 sequence: CASSQATSPSYEQYF. CDR3 bases: TGTGCCAGCAGCCAAGCGACTAGCCCCTCCTACGAGCAGTACTTC.

J is TRBJ2-3 and V is TRBV4-1; possible D gene TRBD2, 6 bases. The CDR3 consists of 14 residues. V lost 2 bases and J lost 5, with 11 bases in between. Germline V gives CDR1 MGHRA, CDR2 YSYEKL. The CDR3: CASSQLLSGDTQYF. The CDR3 nucleotides are TGCGCCAGCAGCCAATTACTTAGCGGAGATACGCAGTATTTT.

The DNA for the CDR3 is TGTGCCAGCAGCCAAGTTGCTTCAGAGTATCAGCCCCAGCATTTT. As protein: CASSQVASEYQPQHF. V usage is TRBV4-2 and J usage is TRBJ1-5; D is unclear. V lost 1 base to trimming and J lost 5 bases, with 12 bases between them. Germline CDR1 reads LGHNA; CDR2 reads YNFKEQ. This CDR3 is built from 15 residues.

J is TRBJ2-3 and V is TRBV6-1; possible D gene TRBD2, 7 bases. The CDR3 length is 15 residues. CDR1 MNHNS and CDR2 SASEGT come from the germline V gene. Between the trimmed V and J ends, which lost 3 bases and 4 bases, there was a span of 14 bases. In DNA, the CDR3 is TGTGCCAGCAGTGAGGAGGGCGGGGGCCCAGATACGCAGTATTTT. Translated: CASSEEGGGPDTQYF.

The chain is built from TRBV4-2 and TRBJ2-7; 8 positions agree with TRBD2. CDR3 length equals 16 residues. Germline CDR1 LGHNA, CDR2 YNFKEQ. V lost 1 base and J lost 2; bases outside the gene matches: 7. CDR3 protein: CASSQVPAGAAYEQYF. The CDR3 DNA is TGTGCCAGCAGCCAAGTACCAGCGGGAGCCGCCTACGAGCAGTACTTC.

This chain uses TRBV18 with TRBJ1-5, with no clear D. V was cut by 6 bases and J by 2 bases, with 11 bases left in between. The germline V gene has CDR1 KGHSH and CDR2 LQKENI. This CDR3 is 14 amino acids long. CDR3 sequence: CASSLRSGNQPQHF. The CDR3 nucleotides read TGTGCCAGCTCCCTACGGAGTGGCAATCAGCCCCAGCATTTT.